This T cell receptor (beta chain) was recorded in a study of T-cell memory formation after mild COVID-19. Study-level results: For second-wave clones that peaked at day 37, SARS-CoV-2 specificity went unverified. Pre-infection memory showed some responding clones, and this suggested that cross-reactive memory joined. Mainly in CM and EM were contracting CD4+ clones; CD8+ were in EMRA.

Using constant-segment primers, 5'RACE produced TCR alpha and TCR beta cDNA libraries carrying sample barcodes and UMIs. TCRdb reprocessed the 5' RACE reads with MiXCR, giving one entry per CDR3 protein. The sample holds around 83,000 distinct CDR3 sequences, about 23% seen once. Remarks on this clonotype: Its specificity is not known.

This CDR3 has 16 residues. The germline V gene has CDR1 LGHNA and CDR2 YSLEER. The junction had 7 bases not matched to a gene; V was cut back by 0 bases and J by 7 bases. The sample comprised PBMCs or a T cell subset sorted from them (not recorded which). This clonotype originated in a man younger than 30 who had mild COVID-19 (a few samples of this study predate the infection). Cell type and time point are not known. This chain links TRBV4-3 with TRBJ2-1, with 9 bases aligning to TRBD1. The CDR3 DNA follows: TGCGCCAGCAGCCAAGATCGGGGACAGGGTTGGAATGAGCAGTTCTTC. Protein: CASSQDRGQGWNEQFF.